This entry is about one T cell receptor (beta chain). Its antigen is still unknown. This entry comes from a study of glioma-infiltrating T cells. Trimming cost V 2 bases and J 0 bases, with 12 bases left between them. CDR1 and CDR2 (germline): SGHRS, YFSETQ. This CDR3 contains 15 residues. Study-wide results and limits: Only very few CDR3 sequences appeared in both tissue and blood. Non-neoplastic patients had below-expected tissue-blood divergence, while all gliomas exceeded expectation.

TCR alpha and beta CDR3 regions were amplified from RNA using iRepertoire nested multiplex PCR. Tissue mRNA or PBMC total RNA, 100-400 ng, went into one-step reverse transcription and amplification. Via MiXCR, TCRdb re-called the multiplex PCR reads, giving one row per CDR3 protein. Of under 200,000 distinct CDR3 sequences listed, under 55% were seen once; the top ten hold 4% to 6.5%. The receptor was derived from a human donor with low-grade glioma or glioblastoma, undergoing nonglioma brain surgery, or in good health (not recorded which). Sequencing used glioma tissue, nonneoplastic brain tissue, or PBMCs (not recorded which). The rearrangement joins TRBV5-1 to TRBJ2-7, with a possible D match to TRBD2 (5 bases). The CDR3 nucleotides read TGCGCCAGCAGCTTAGAGGGCTCGAGCTCCTACGAGCAGTACTTC. It codes for CASSLEGSSSYEQYF.